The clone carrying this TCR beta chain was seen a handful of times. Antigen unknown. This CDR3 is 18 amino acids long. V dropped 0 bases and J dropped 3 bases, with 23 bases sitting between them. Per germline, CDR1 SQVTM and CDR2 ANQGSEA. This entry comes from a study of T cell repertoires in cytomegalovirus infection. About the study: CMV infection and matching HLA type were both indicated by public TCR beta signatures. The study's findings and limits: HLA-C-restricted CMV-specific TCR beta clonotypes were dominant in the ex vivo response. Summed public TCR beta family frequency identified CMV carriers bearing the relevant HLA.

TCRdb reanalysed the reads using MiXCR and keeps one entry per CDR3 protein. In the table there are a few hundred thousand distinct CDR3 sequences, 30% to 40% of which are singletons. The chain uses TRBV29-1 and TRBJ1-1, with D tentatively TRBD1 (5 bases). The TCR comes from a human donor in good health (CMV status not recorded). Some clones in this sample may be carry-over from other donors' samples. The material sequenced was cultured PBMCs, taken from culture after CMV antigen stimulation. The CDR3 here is CSVEDRRGVEGKYTEAFF. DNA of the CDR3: TGCAGCGTTGAAGATAGGCGAGGGGTTGAGGGGAAGTACACTGAAGCTTTCTTT.